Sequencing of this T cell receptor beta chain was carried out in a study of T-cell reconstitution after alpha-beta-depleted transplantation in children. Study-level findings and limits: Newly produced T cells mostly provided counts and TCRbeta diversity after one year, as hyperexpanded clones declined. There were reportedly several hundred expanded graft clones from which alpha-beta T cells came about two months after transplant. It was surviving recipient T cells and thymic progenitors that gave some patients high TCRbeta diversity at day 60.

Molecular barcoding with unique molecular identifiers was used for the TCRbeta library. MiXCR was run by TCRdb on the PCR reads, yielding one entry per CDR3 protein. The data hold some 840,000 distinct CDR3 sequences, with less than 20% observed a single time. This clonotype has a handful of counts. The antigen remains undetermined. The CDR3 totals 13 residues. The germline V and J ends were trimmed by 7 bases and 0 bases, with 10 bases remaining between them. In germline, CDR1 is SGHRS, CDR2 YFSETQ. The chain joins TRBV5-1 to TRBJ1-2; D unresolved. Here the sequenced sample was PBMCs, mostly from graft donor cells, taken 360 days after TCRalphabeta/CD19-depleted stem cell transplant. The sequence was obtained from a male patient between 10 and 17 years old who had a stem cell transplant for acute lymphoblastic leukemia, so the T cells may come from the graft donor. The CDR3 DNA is TGCGCCAGCTCACAGAGATCTAACTATGGCTACACCTTC. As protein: CASSQRSNYGYTF.